The present entry profiles one T cell receptor (beta chain) with its context. Measured with immunoSEQ multiplex PCR; TCRdb has only the in-frame clones, and not every one. The table shows tens of thousands of clones, with around 89% occurring only once. The record originates from a study of T cell changes during pregnancy in multiple sclerosis. The source is a female donor in good health, enrolled as a control in a pregnancy study. The sample here was CD4+ T cells from peripheral blood mononuclear cells, taken in the first trimester of pregnancy.

Written as DNA, the CDR3 is TGTGCCACCAGCAGAGCGGGAGGGGGGAACTATGGCTACACCTTC. It translates to CATSRAGGGNYGYTF. The chain recombines TRBV15 with TRBJ1-2; D perhaps matches TRBD1 (6 bases). Germline-derived CDR1 and CDR2 are LNHNV and YYDKDF (reference sequence). This CDR3 comprises 15 residues. V was shortened by 1 base and J by 2 bases, with 11 bases between the two germline ends.